This T cell receptor beta chain was sequenced for a study of blood T cells in healthy people across ages (dated by TCRdb to the mid-2010s). Broadly, across the study: In model experiments, template switching captured about one uniquely barcoded TCR beta cDNA molecule for every two T cells. Using deep sequencing normalized with unique cDNA molecular identifiers, the study measured how TCR beta repertoire diversity changes with age. The donors were split into four age groups: young (average 16 years), middle-aged (39), aged (roughly 60) and long-lived (roughly 80). To avoid experimental bias, donors of different ages were spread randomly across the sequencing lanes. The study analyzed two additional independent replicas of 1 million unique cDNA reads from the same blood draw for two donors, one aged 18 to 30 and one aged 80 or older.

Systemically healthy Caucasian individuals from Russia, around 39 in total and aged about 6 to 95 years, were included as donors. Ten milliliters of peripheral blood were drawn from each donor into EDTA-treated Vacutainer tubes. Ficoll-Paque density-gradient centrifugation was used to isolate PBMCs, with at least 6.5 million per sample. Total RNA was extracted from PBMCs with Trizol reagent, with at least 5 micrograms obtained per sample. The percentages of naive CD45RAhigh/CD27high T cells were determined by flow cytometry on a PBMC aliquot from every donor. Broader findings and caveats from the paper: As age increased, observed TCR beta diversity per million T cells dropped in a roughly linear way, and a significant reduction was already evident by age 40. Compared with the aged group, more naive CD4+ T cells, fewer expanded clones and increased TCR diversity were shown by the long-lived group, suggesting age selection. Because profiling used bulk unsorted PBMCs, naive and antigen-experienced compartments could not be compared conclusively. Because the CMV infection status of the donors was unknown, age-related changes in expanded clonotypes may potentially have been confounded. Estimates of total diversity based on one million sequenced T cells were considered lower bounds and underestimates. Observed TCR beta diversity correlated strongly with the percentage of naive T cells measured by flow cytometry.

Trimming costs V 2 bases and J 2 bases, and their ends lie 18 bases apart. CDR3 length: 17 amino acids, cysteine to phenylalanine. Only the CDR3 DNA stays, 51 bases, in frame from base 1. Via the germline V gene, CDR1 is MGHDK and CDR2 SYGVNS. Library generation was performed with 5' RACE. The sequencer listed for this sample is Illumina HiSeq 2500. A second PCR of roughly 6 to 11 cycles was run with a J-beta primer mix and a sample-barcoded 5' primer. Each TCR beta cDNA molecule received a unique molecular identifier from a template-switch 5' adaptor carrying 12 random nucleotides. Each sample yielded at least 3 million CDR3-containing paired-end reads. The Mint cDNA synthesis kit, primed by a TRBC-specific oligonucleotide, was used to synthesize first-strand cDNA from all RNA. All cDNA was treated with uracil-DNA glycosylase and then went through a first 18-cycle PCR with the universal primers M1SS and BC2_uni_R. From the authors' description of their analysis: For normalization, 1 million high-quality reads, each with a distinct molecular identifier, were randomly selected from each sample. Instead of being binned into consensus sequences, reads with shared molecular identifiers were discarded. MiTCR, set to a Q25 quality threshold and the strictest error-elimination algorithm, was used for CDR3 identification, clonotype clustering and error correction. A nonparametric unseen species model using Euler transformation provided a lower-bound estimate of total TCR beta diversity. TCRdb ran its own pipeline on the public reads, namely fastp trimming at Q25 and MiXCR clone calling, and kept in-frame beta chains. Records with the same CDR3 protein are collapsed into one entry carrying the most frequent genes and DNA. TCRdb assigned the V and J calls; the authors' analysis was not used. The sample records over 300,000 distinct CDR3 sequences, 50% to 60% of which are singletons. Around 49% of the sample is held by the ten biggest clonotypes.

Notes on this clonotype: Its antigen is not yet known. No base-level quality is on record; no much larger clone is a single base apart.

The sample taken for sequencing was blood. Rearrangement joined TRBV25-1 to TRBJ2-5; TRBD2 is possibly the D segment (7 matching bases). The TCR was taken from a man between 60 and 75 years old in good health. The DNA reads as follows: TGTGCCAGCAGTGAAGGATGGGGGCGGGGGATACAAGAGACCCAGTACTTC. Its translation is CASSEGWGRGIQETQYF.